This T cell receptor (beta chain) appears in the sequencing data of a study of identical twins. TCRdb fed the 5' RACE reads into MiXCR, producing one record per CDR3 protein. The sample holds approximately 210,000 distinct CDR3 sequences, over 8% seen once. CDR1 is MNHEY, CDR2 SVGEGT, per germline. With V trimmed by 0 bases and J by 3 bases, 1 base remained unmatched. This CDR3 is built from 15 residues. This clonotype was recorded many times. The chain uses TRBV6-2 or TRBV6-3 and TRBJ2-7, with TRBD1 matching over 11 bases. Sequenced input: memory (CD45RO+) T cells sorted from blood. The clonotype originates from a woman between 18 and 29 years old in good health. The CDR3 reads CASSYSGTGGYEQYF. Written as DNA, the CDR3 is TGTGCCAGCAGTTACTCCGGGACAGGGGGCTACGAGCAGTACTTC.